Here is one T cell receptor (beta chain) with its context. There is no known antigen for this receptor. One base away there is no much larger clone; base qualities are not given. Whole blood was collected in K2EDTA tubes by collaborating institutions according to the institutions' own protocols. For TCRbeta analysis, collaborators shipped samples in one of three forms: frozen whole blood, isolated PBMCs, or DNA extracted from either of those sample types. The data belong to a study of blood T cell repertoires in COVID-19 (dated by TCRdb to 2018 to 2020). Study-wide context: Samples from collaborators originated in the United States, Italy and Spain and spanned both the acute and convalescent phases of COVID-19. The material from the prospective study consisted of cDNA or gDNA derived from T cells, B-cell-depleted T cells, or PBMCs. The dataset comprised deeply sampled blood TCRbeta repertoires from subjects exposed to, actively infected with, or recovered from COVID-19. A freely available public database, intended as a resource for researchers studying the immune response to SARS-CoV-2, is where the repertoires were released. The samples were drawn from the first 160 participants of the ongoing ImmuneRACE study and from under 1,500 subjects provided by 6 global collaborators. The sample metadata nearly always contained a de-identified subject ID, COVID-19 status, age in years and sex. Where available, HLA class I and class II types were obtained from metadata supplied by the sample provider rather than from assay-based typing.

Points the paper makes about the study in general: How much clinical and demographic metadata was included differed by source and by participant, and the metadata was provided uncurated.

TCRbeta CDR3 regions were amplified from genomic DNA using the immunoSEQ Assay, a bias-controlled multiplex PCR. The study's own analysis went as follows. The number of nucleated cells in each sample was estimated from the amplification of reference gene primers within the assay. To quantify the absolute abundance of each unique TCRbeta CDR3 rearrangement, sequence reads were collapsed and filtered. Productive Simpson clonality was computed per sample as the square root of Simpson's diversity index over productive rearrangements. Here the immuneACCESS table is served through TCRdb, limited to in-frame sequences with V and J called. Missing clones are a known gap in these copies; in checked studies unresolved V genes cover under half, and the rest lacks a known reason. The D gene and trimming were derived from the DNA, and the V and J assignments and clone size from that table. This sample comprises under 150,000 clones, approximately 73% of them detected only once. Of the sample, 4% to 4.5% falls within the top ten clones.

V is shortened by 5 bases, J by 0 bases, and the region joining them spans 9 bases. The CDR3 numbers 14 residues from cysteine through phenylalanine. Here the CDR3 DNA is all that survives: 42 bases in frame from base 1. From a lookup of the germline V gene, CDR1 and CDR2 are SGHDT and YYEEEE. This sequence originates from a man between 60 and 70 years old with acute or convalescent COVID-19. Sample: peripheral blood. The chain joins TRBV5-6 to TRBJ2-1; the D gene is possibly TRBD2, with 5 bases matching. The CDR3 is CASSHGSSYNEQFF. In nucleotide form, the sequence is TGTGCCAGCAGTCATGGGAGCTCCTACAATGAGCAGTTCTTC.